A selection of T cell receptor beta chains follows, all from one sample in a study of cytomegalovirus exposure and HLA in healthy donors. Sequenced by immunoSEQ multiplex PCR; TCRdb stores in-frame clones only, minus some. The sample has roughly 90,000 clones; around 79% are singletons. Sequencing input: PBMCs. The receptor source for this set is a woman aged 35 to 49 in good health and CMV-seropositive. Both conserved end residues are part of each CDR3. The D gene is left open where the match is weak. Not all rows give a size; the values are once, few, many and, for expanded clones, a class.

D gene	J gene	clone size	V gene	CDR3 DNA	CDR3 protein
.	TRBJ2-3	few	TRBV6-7	TGTGCCAGGGGGGGACTGAGCACAGATACGCAGTATTTT	CARGGLSTDTQYF
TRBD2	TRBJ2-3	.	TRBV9	TGTGCCAGCAGCGCCACCGCTGGACTAGCGGGAGGTAATACGCAGTATTTT	CASSATAGLAGGNTQYF
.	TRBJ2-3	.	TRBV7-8	TGTGCCAGCAGCTTAGGCCGCAGAAGCACAGATACGCAGTATTTT	CASSLGRRSTDTQYF
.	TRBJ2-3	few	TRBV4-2	TGTGCCAGCAGCCAAGATCACGTGACTAGAAGCACAGATACGCAGTATTTT	CASSQDHVTRSTDTQYF
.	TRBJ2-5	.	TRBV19	TGTGCCAGTAGTATTCCGGGGGGCGCGCCCCAGTACTTC	CASSIPGGAPQYF
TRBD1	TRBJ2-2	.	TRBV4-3	TGCGCCAGCAGCCCTGATATAGGGGGCGCCGGGGAGCTGTTTTTT	CASSPDIGGAGELFF
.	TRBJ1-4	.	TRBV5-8	TGTGCCAGCAGCTTGGCCAGGCAGTATAATGAAAAACTGTTTTTT	CASSLARQYNEKLFF
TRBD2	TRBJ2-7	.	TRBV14	TGTGCCAGCAGCCGAAGCGGGAGACCCTACGAGCAGTACTTC	CASSRSGRPYEQYF
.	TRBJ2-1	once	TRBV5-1	TGCGCCAGCGGAGGGCTTTCACTCTACAATGAGCAGTTCTTC	CASGGLSLYNEQFF
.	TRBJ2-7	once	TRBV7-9	TGTGCCAGCAGCCCCCCGGTGCCTAGCAGCTCCTACGAGCAGTACTTC	CASSPPVPSSSYEQYF
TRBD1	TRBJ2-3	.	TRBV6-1	TGTGCCAGCAGGTGGGGACAGTCCGCAGATACGCAGTATTTT	CASRWGQSADTQYF
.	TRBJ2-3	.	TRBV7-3	TGTGCCAGCAGCTTAGGCGGGGTAACAAATACGCAGTATTTT	CASSLGGVTNTQYF
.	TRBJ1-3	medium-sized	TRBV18	TGTGCCAGCTCACTGGCCTCTGGAAACACCATATATTTT	CASSLASGNTIYF
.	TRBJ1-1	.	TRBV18	TGTGCCAGCTCACCACCCGAGACAGCGAACACTGAAGCTTTCTTT	CASSPPETANTEAFF
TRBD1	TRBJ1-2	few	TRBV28	TGTGCCAGCAGCCCACAGGGGTCCTATGGCTACACCTTC	CASSPQGSYGYTF
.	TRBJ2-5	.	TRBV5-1	TGCGCCAGCAGCTCAGTACAAGAGACCCAGTACTTC	CASSSVQETQYF
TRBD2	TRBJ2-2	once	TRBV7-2	TGTGCCAGCAGCACATTCTCGCTAGCGGTTCCCGGGGAGCTGTTTTTT	CASSTFSLAVPGELFF
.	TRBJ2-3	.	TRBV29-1	TGCAGCGTCGTCCACAGGGATTTCACAGATACGCAGTATTTT	CSVVHRDFTDTQYF
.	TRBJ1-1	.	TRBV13	TGTGCCAGCAGCTTAGGATTGGCCCCTAGGGCTTTCTTT	CASSLGLAPRAFF
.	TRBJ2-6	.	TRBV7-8	TGTGCCAGCAGCCCAGACAACTCTGGGGCCAACGTCCTGACTTTC	CASSPDNSGANVLTF
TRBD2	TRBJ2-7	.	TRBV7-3	TGTGCCAGCAGCTTAGACCCTAGCGGGAGGGCCCACGAGCAGTACTTC	CASSLDPSGRAHEQYF
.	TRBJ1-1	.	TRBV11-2	TGTGCCAGCAGCTTAAAGATAGGGGGGAACACTGAAGCTTTCTTT	CASSLKIGGNTEAFF
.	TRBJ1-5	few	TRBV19	TGTGCCAGTAGTATCAGGGGCCAACGGAATCAGCCCCAGCATTTT	CASSIRGQRNQPQHF
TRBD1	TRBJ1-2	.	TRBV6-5	TGTGCCAGCAGTTGGGGACAGGGCGGTGGCTACACCTTC	CASSWGQGGGYTF
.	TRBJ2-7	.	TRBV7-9	TGTGCCAGCAGCATACAGGGTTACGAGCAGTACTTC	CASSIQGYEQYF
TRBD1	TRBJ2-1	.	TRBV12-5	TGTGCTAGTGGTTTGGGACAGGGGGCGAATGAGCAGTTCTTC	CASGLGQGANEQFF
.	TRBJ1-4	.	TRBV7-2	TGTGCCAGCAGCCCCCGAGGAGGGTGGGCTAATGAAAAACTGTTTTTT	CASSPRGGWANEKLFF
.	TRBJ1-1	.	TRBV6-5	TGTGCCAGCGGGGAGGTAAGGGCTTTCTTT	CASGEVRAFF
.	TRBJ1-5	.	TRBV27	TGTGCCAGCAGCAGTACGGGTGCCAATCAGCCCCAGCATTTT	CASSSTGANQPQHF
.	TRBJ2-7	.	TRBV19	TGTGCCAGTAGTAAGGCCAGGACCTACGAGCAGTACTTC	CASSKARTYEQYF
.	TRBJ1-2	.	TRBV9	TGTGCCAGCAGCGTAGGGCAGGGAACTGGCTATGGCTACACCTTC	CASSVGQGTGYGYTF
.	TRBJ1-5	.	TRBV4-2	TGTGCCAGCAGCCAAGAGACTGACTCGAACCAGCCCCAGCATTTT	CASSQETDSNQPQHF
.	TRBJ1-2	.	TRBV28	TGTGCCAGCAGTTTAGGGAGACCCTATGGCTACACCTTC	CASSLGRPYGYTF
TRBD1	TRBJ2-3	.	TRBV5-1	TGCGCCAGCAGCTTTAATGAGGGACAGGGCGGAGATACGCAGTATTTT	CASSFNEGQGGDTQYF
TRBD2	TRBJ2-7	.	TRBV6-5	TGTGCCAGCAGACCCGGGACTAGTACTTACGAGCAGTACTTC	CASRPGTSTYEQYF
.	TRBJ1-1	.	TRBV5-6	TGTGCCAGCAGCCCTTATTGGAACACTGAAGCTTTCTTT	CASSPYWNTEAFF
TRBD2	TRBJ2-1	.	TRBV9	TGTGCCAGCAGCTCGGAGACCGGGACTAGCGTTAATGAGCAGTTCTTC	CASSSETGTSVNEQFF